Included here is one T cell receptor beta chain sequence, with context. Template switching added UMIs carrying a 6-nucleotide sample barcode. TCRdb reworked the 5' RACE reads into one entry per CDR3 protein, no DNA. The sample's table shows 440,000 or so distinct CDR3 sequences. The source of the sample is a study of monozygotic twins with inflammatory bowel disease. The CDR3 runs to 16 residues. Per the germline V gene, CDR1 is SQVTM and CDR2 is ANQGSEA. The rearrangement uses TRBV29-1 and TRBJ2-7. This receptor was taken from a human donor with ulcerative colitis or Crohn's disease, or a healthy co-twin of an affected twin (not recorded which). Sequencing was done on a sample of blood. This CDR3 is CSVEDRTGIGSYEQYF.